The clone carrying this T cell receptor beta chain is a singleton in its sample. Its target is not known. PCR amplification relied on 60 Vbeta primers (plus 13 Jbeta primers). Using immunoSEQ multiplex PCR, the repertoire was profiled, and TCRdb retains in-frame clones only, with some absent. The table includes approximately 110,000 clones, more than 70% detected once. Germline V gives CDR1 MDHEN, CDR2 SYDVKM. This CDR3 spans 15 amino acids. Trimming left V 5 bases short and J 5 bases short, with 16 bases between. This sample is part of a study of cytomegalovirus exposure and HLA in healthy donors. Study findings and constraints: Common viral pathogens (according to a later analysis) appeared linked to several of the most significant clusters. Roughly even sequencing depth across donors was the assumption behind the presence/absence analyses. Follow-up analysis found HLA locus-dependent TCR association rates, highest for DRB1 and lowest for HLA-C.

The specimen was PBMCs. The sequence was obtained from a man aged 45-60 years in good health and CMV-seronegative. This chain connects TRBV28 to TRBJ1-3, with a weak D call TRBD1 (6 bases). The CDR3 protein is CASSHRGALRNTIYF. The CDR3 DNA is TGTGCCAGCAGTCACCGGGGGGCGCTCAGAAACACCATATATTTT.